The next 7 T cell receptor beta chains were all read from a single sample in a study of shared clonotypes between healthy human individuals. The data were produced by immunoSEQ multiplex PCR, yet TCRdb's version contains in-frame clones alone and is incomplete. The sample records about 2.4 million clones, 93% being singletons. The material sequenced was naive CD4+ T cells from PBMCs. Subset defined: CD45RA+ positively selected. These receptors were taken from a man aged 18 to 35 in good health. Some clones in this sample may be carry-over from other donors' samples.

The chain combines TRBV4-1 with TRBJ2-3, with a weak D call TRBD2 (5 bases). Trimming pared 4 bases from V and 0 bases from J, leaving 8 bases between. Per the germline V gene, CDR1 is MGHRA and CDR2 is YSYEKL. The CDR3 has 14 amino acids. The DNA of the CDR3 is TGCGCCAGCAGCCCAGGCGGGAGCACAGATACGCAGTATTTT. This encodes CASSPGGSTDTQYF.

This sequence joins TRBV6-5 and TRBJ1-1; D is unclear. The V end lost 2 bases, the J end lost 1 base, and 5 bases lay between the germline ends. CDR3 length: 13 residues. Germline CDR1 and CDR2: MNHEY and SVGAGI. CDR3 loop: CASSYTANTEAFF. CDR3 DNA sequence: TGTGCCAGCAGTTACACAGCGAACACTGAAGCTTTCTTT.

The genes are TRBV6-6 and TRBJ2-3; 12 bases are shared with TRBD2. The CDR3 is made up of 16 amino acids. After removal of 2 bases from V and 8 bases from J, the junction contained 8 bases not matched to a gene. From germline, CDR1 is MNHNY and CDR2 SVGAGI (reference sequence). The CDR3 here is CASSYGLAGGPGTQYF. The CDR3 DNA sequence: TGTGCCAGCAGTTACGGCCTAGCGGGAGGGCCGGGTACGCAGTATTTT.

V gene TRBV20-1 combines with J gene TRBJ2-7; no reliable D call. This CDR3 is 11 amino acids long. The germline V gene has CDR1 DFQATT and CDR2 SNEGSKA (reference sequence). The V gene lost 8 bases and the J gene lost 0 bases, with 8 bases spanning the gap. CDR3 sequence reads: CSLSGSYEQYF. CDR3 in DNA: TGCAGTTTATCAGGCTCCTACGAGCAGTACTTC.

Turning to this clone: Other DNA sequences in this sample translate to the same CDR3. The chain joins TRBV5-1 to TRBJ2-3; 12 bases align to TRBD2. Germline V CDR1 and CDR2: SGHRS, YFSETQ. This CDR3 comprises 16 residues. Trimming at V came to 4 bases and at J to 2 bases, leaving 5 bases not matched to a gene. The DNA for the CDR3 is TGCGCCAGCAGCACCGGACTAGCGGGATCCACAGATACGCAGTATTTT. It codes for CASSTGLAGSTDTQYF. The full variable domain, completed using reference TRBV5-1 and TRBJ2-3, is KAGVTQTPRYLIKTRGQQVTLSCSPISGHRSVSWYQQTPGQGLQFLFEYFSETQRNKGNFPGRFSGRQFSNSRSEMNVSTLELGDSALYLCASSTGLAGSTDTQYFGPGTRLTVL.

The sample holds one count of this clone. V is TRBV10-3 and J is TRBJ1-1; D perhaps matches TRBD1 (5 bases). Trimming shortened V by 2 bases and J by 6 bases, and 16 bases separated the two germline ends. The CDR3 covers 15 residues. The germline gives CDR1 ENHRY, CDR2 SYGVKD. CDR3 DNA sequence: TGTGCCATCAGTGAGCGGGGCCGGGGTCAATCTGAAGCTTTCTTT. Translated: CAISERGRGQSEAFF.

This clone was counted between two and nine times. J is TRBJ2-7 and V is TRBV28; no clear D gene. Germline V lookup: CDR1 MDHEN, CDR2 SYDVKM. V was pared by 6 bases and J by 2 bases, with 11 bases between. This CDR3 is 13 amino acids long. CDR3 sequence reads: CASRSSPPYEQYF. The CDR3 DNA is TGTGCCAGCAGGAGTTCCCCACCCTACGAGCAGTACTTC.